This TCR beta chain emerged from a study of cytomegalovirus exposure and HLA in healthy donors. The study, taken as a whole, reports: In an earlier analysis, productive rearrangement rates for most beta V segments clustered near 87% or 30%. In a later analysis, a missense DCLRE1C variant was linked to TCR beta V- and J-gene trimming.

Looked up from germline, CDR1 is MNHEY and CDR2 is SVGAGI. Trimming shortened V by 2 bases and J by 7 bases, and 15 bases separated the two germline ends. The CDR3 runs to 15 residues. It was with 60 Vbeta and 13 Jbeta primers that the PCR ran. Profiled with immunoSEQ multiplex PCR; TCRdb holds only in-frame clones, not every one. This table holds 150,000 to 200,000 clones, more than 65% found once. Donors likely had unrecorded immune exposures despite being nominally healthy when sampled. Details on this clone: Its antigen is not identified.

V is TRBV6-5 and J is TRBJ1-5, with D perhaps TRBD1 (5 bases). This receptor was obtained from a man aged 18 to 35 in good health and CMV-seropositive. Input material: PBMCs. The DNA of the CDR3 is TGTGCCAGCAGTTACGCCTCAGGGTCTGGGCAGCCCCAGCATTTT. It codes for CASSYASGSGQPQHF.